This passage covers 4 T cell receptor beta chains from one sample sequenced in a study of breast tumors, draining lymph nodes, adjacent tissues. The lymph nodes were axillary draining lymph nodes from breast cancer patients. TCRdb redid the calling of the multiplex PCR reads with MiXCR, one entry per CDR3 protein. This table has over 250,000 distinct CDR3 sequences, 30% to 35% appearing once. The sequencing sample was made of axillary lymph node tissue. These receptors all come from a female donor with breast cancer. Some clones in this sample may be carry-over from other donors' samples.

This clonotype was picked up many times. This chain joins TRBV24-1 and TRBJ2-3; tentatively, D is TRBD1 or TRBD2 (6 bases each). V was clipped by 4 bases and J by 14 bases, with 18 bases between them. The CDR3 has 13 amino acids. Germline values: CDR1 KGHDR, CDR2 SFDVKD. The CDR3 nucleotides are TGTGCCACCAGTGAAGGAGGGGGGCGCGGGTTGTATTTT. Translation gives CATSEGGGRGLYF.

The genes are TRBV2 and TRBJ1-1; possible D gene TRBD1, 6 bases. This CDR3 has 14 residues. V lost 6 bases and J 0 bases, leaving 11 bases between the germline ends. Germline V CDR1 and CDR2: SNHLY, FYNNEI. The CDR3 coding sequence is TGTGCCAGCAGCCTGACAGGCTTGAACACTGAAGCTTTCTTT. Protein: CASSLTGLNTEAFF. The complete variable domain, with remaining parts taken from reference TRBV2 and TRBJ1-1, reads EPEVTQTPSHQVTQMGQEVILRCVPISNHLYFYWYRQILGQKVEFLVSFYNNEISEKSEIFDDQFSVERPDGSNFTLKIRSTKLEDSAMYFCASSLTGLNTEAFFGQGTRLTVV.

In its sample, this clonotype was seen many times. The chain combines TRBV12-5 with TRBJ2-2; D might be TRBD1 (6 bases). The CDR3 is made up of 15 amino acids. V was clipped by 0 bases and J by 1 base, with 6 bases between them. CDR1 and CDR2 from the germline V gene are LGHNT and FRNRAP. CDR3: CASGLVQGNTGELFF. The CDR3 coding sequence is TGTGCTAGTGGTTTGGTACAGGGGAACACCGGGGAGCTGTTTTTT.

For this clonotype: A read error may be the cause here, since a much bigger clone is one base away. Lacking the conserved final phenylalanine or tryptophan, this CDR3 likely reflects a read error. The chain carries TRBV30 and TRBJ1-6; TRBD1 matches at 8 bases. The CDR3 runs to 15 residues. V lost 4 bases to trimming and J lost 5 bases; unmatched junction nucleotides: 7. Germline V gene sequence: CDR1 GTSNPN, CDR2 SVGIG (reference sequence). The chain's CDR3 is CAWTTGVANNSPLHS. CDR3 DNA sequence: TGTGCCTGGACGACAGGGGTCGCGAATAATTCACCCCTCCACTCT.